The 18 T cell receptor beta chains below all came from one sample that was sequenced in a study of draining lymph node invasion in breast cancer. Memory conventional CD4 T cells were sorted as CD4+ CD45RA- CD25- cells. TCRdb passed the bulk RNA-seq reads through MiXCR, listing each CDR3 protein once. The profile shows roughly 2,300 distinct CDR3 sequences, approximately 81% of them singletons. Sequenced sample: sorted memory CD4+ effector T cells from a lymph node. These receptor sequences come from a female donor with luminal breast cancer.

The V and J genes are TRBV10-3 and TRBJ1-2, with TRBD1 matching 9 bases. V was clipped by 2 bases and J by 4 bases; unmatched bases: 2. The CDR3 extends over 14 amino acids. Germline V gives CDR1 ENHRY, CDR2 SYGVKD. The CDR3 loop reads CAISEGTGTYGYTF. The CDR3 DNA sequence: TGTGCCATCAGTGAGGGGACAGGGACCTATGGCTACACCTTC.

This clonotype was counted only a few times. The chain joins TRBV20-1 to TRBJ1-2; 9 bases are a match to TRBD1. Looked up from germline, CDR1 is DFQATT and CDR2 is SNEGSKA (reference sequence). J gave up 7 bases and V 3 bases, and 15 bases lay outside the gene matches. The length of the CDR3 is 16 residues. Here the CDR3 DNA reads TGCAGTGCTAGGATAGGACAGGGGCCATCTATGGCTGGCTACACCTTC. It codes for CSARIGQGPSMAGYTF.

The chain links TRBV12-3 or TRBV12-4 to TRBJ1-2; weak D call: TRBD1 (5 bases). The CDR3 covers 13 residues. V was pared by 6 bases and J by 7 bases, with 15 bases between. The CDR3 coding sequence is TGTGCCAGCAGGCGAGGGGCATTCGGTGGCTACACCTTC. Its translation is CASRRGAFGGYTF.

This rearrangement joins TRBV14 to TRBJ2-7, with D tentatively TRBD1 or TRBD2 (5 bases each). The germline gives CDR1 SGHDN, CDR2 FVKESK. The CDR3 runs to 15 residues. V lost 2 bases and J lost 3, with 14 bases in between. CDR3 nucleotide sequence: TGTGCCAGCAGCCAAAACCACGGGGCGAACTACGAGCAGTACTTC. It yields the protein CASSQNHGANYEQYF.

This clonotype is a singleton in its sample. The rearrangement links TRBV6-1 to TRBJ2-6; no clear D gene. V was cut by 5 bases and J by 2 bases, with 13 bases left in between. Germline loops: CDR1 MNHNS, CDR2 SASEGT. The CDR3 consists of 16 residues. The CDR3, as DNA: TGTGCCAGCAGTCCCAGAGCAGGAGCTGGGGCCAACGTCCTGACTTTC. Amino acids: CASSPRAGAGANVLTF.

The chain is built from TRBV5-1 and TRBJ1-1; D remains ambiguous. The CDR3 consists of 13 residues. Trimming cost V 4 bases and J 2 bases, with 9 bases left between them. Looked up from germline, CDR1 is SGHRS and CDR2 is YFSETQ. CDR3 in DNA: TGCGCCAGCAGCCTCCGGGATAACACTGAAGCTTTCTTT. It is translated as CASSLRDNTEAFF.

The chain carries TRBV2 and TRBJ1-6; TRBD1 is a possible D gene (5 bases). Trimming removed 1 base at V and 8 bases at J, with 9 bases between. Germline V lookup: CDR1 SNHLY, CDR2 FYNNEI. The CDR3 is 14 amino acids. The CDR3 coding sequence is TGTGCCAGCAGTGAAGGCGGGGACCATTCACCCCTCCACTTT. Encoded protein: CASSEGGDHSPLHF. The full variable domain, rest sourced from reference TRBV2 and TRBJ1-6, is EPEVTQTPSHQVTQMGQEVILRCVPISNHLYFYWYRQILGQKVEFLVSFYNNEISEKSEIFDDQFSVERPDGSNFTLKIRSTKLEDSAMYFCASSEGGDHSPLHFGNGTRLTVT.

The chain employs TRBV5-5 and TRBJ1-1; tentative D call: TRBD1 (5 bases). V was clipped by 1 base and J by 5 bases, with 9 bases between them. The length of the CDR3 is 13 residues. Germline CDR1 is SGHKS and CDR2 is YYEKEE (reference sequence). CDR3 coding DNA: TGTGCCAGCAGCTTGTACGGGGCTACTGAAGCTTTCTTT. Translation gives CASSLYGATEAFF.

This chain links TRBV19 with TRBJ1-6; 7 bases are shared with TRBD1. The V gene's germline CDR1 is LNHDA and CDR2 SQIVND (reference sequence). After removal of 5 bases from V and 9 bases from J, the junction contained 10 bases not matched to a gene. The CDR3 loop spans 15 amino acids. The CDR3 sequence is CASSVKTGDGSPLHF. The CDR3 DNA sequence: TGTGCCAGTAGTGTCAAAACAGGGGACGGTTCACCCCTCCACTTT.

The gene calls are TRBV27 and TRBJ1-2; perhaps TRBD1 as D (6 bases). The CDR3 spans 12 residues. Looked up from germline, CDR1 is MNHEY and CDR2 is SMNVEV (reference sequence). Trimming stripped 8 bases from V and 14 bases from J, with 21 bases between. The chain's CDR3 is CASGGQGHHRTF. In nucleotides, the CDR3 is TGTGCCAGCGGGGGGCAAGGACACCACAGGACCTTC.

This rearrangement joins TRBV7-9 to TRBJ1-6; TRBD1 matches 7 bases. The CDR3 length is 13 residues. V lost 5 bases to trimming and J lost 10 bases; unmatched junction nucleotides: 5. The V gene's germline CDR1 is SEHNR and CDR2 FQNEAQ (reference sequence). The CDR3 protein is CASSPQGSSPLHF. CDR3 coding DNA: TGTGCCAGCAGCCCACAGGGGAGCTCACCCCTCCACTTT.

This clonotype has only one observation. The V gene is TRBV3-1, the J gene TRBJ2-1; 10 nucleotides align to TRBD1. Looked up from germline, CDR1 is LGHDT and CDR2 is YNNKEL (reference sequence). V shed 4 bases, J shed 6 bases, and the junction held 6 bases outside the gene matches. This CDR3 is built from 15 residues. The CDR3 sequence is CASSRGQGLLNEQFF. Written as DNA, the CDR3 is TGTGCCAGCAGCCGGGGACAGGGGCTACTCAATGAGCAGTTCTTC.

This chain links TRBV25-1 with TRBJ1-5; D gene unclear. The CDR3 contains 14 residues. V gave up 6 bases and J gave up 2 bases, with 11 bases separating them. The germline V gene has CDR1 MGHDK and CDR2 SYGVNS. CDR3 bases: TGTGCCAGCAGGCGAGACCCGGGCAATCAGCCCCAGCATTTT. Translating gives CASRRDPGNQPQHF.

This chain links TRBV4-2 with TRBJ2-7, with D tentatively TRBD1 or TRBD2 (5 bases each). The V end lost 4 bases, the J end lost 7 bases, and 14 bases lay between the germline ends. The CDR3 is 13 amino acids. CDR1 LGHNA and CDR2 YNFKEQ come from the germline V gene. CDR3 protein: CASSLVGTGEQYV. As DNA, the CDR3 is TGTGCCAGCAGCCTAGTGGGGACGGGAGAGCAGTACGTC.

V and J are TRBV12-3 or TRBV12-4 and TRBJ2-3; D assignment may be TRBD1 or TRBD2 (6 bases each). The CDR3 is made up of 13 amino acids. V was trimmed by 1 base and J by 8 bases, leaving 10 bases between them. DNA of the CDR3: TGTGCCAGCAGTTTAGGGGGGGCAGGTACGCAGTATTTT. Protein sequence: CASSLGGAGTQYF.

V and J are TRBV23-1 and TRBJ2-1; D unresolved. TRBV23-1 is annotated as an ORF whose role is uncertain. The CDR3 runs to 14 residues. V dropped 6 bases and J dropped 3 bases, with 12 bases sitting between them. Written as DNA, the CDR3 is TGCGCCAGCAGGGTCTGTAGCTTCTACAATGAGCAGTTCTTC. Its translation is CASRVCSFYNEQFF.

V gene TRBV5-6 combines with J gene TRBJ2-3; 10 positions match TRBD1. The CDR3 spans 15 residues. Germline CDR1 is SGHDT and CDR2 is YYEEEE. V was clipped by 3 bases and J by 1 base; unmatched bases: 2. The chain's CDR3 is CASSSGTGGTDTQYF. CDR3 DNA: TGTGCCAGCAGCTCCGGGACAGGGGGCACAGATACGCAGTATTTT.

The J gene is TRBJ1-1, the V gene TRBV12-3 or TRBV12-4; a weak D match, TRBD1 (5 bases). V was cut by 5 bases and J by 6 bases, with 13 bases left in between. The CDR3 runs to 13 residues. The CDR3 nucleotides are TGTGCCAGCAGTGGGACGGTGGGACCTGAAGCTTTCTTT. Its protein is CASSGTVGPEAFF.